One sample yielded the 28 T cell receptor beta chains listed below, sequenced in a study of cytomegalovirus exposure and HLA in healthy donors. PCR employed 60 Vbeta and 13 Jbeta primers. Only in-frame clones appear in the TCRdb table, and some are missing; sequencing was by immunoSEQ multiplex PCR. The repertoire holds fewer than 250,000 clones, with just under 75% as singletons. Input material: PBMCs. The receptors originated from a woman in her twenties or thirties in good health and CMV-seropositive.

V gene TRBV19 combines with J gene TRBJ2-3; 8 bases agree with TRBD2. This CDR3 comprises 15 residues. Germline lookup yields CDR1 LNHDA and CDR2 SQIVND (reference sequence). J lost 6 bases, V lost 4 bases, and 9 bases had no gene match. CDR3 amino acids: CASSTDGRVMDTQYF. For the CDR3, the DNA is TGTGCCAGTAGTACGGACGGGAGGGTTATGGATACGCAGTATTTT.

V and J are TRBV5-1 and TRBJ2-5, with D possibly being TRBD1 (5 bases). The CDR3 is 13 amino acids. The V end was cut by 2 bases, the J end by 5 bases, with 10 bases between. Germline V gene sequence: CDR1 SGHRS, CDR2 YFSETQ. CDR3 coding DNA: TGCGCCAGCAGCTTATGGGGCTCCGAGACCCAGTACTTC. This codes for CASSLWGSETQYF.

This sequence joins TRBV5-4 and TRBJ1-2; 9 nucleotides line up with TRBD1. Trimming took 3 bases from V and 2 from J; bases not matched to a gene: 5. The CDR3 runs 15 residues. Per the germline V gene, CDR1 is SGHNT and CDR2 is YYREEE (reference sequence). The CDR3 nucleotides are TGTGCCAGCAGCTCCGGGACAGGGAACAACTATGGCTACACCTTC. Protein sequence: CASSSGTGNNYGYTF.

This chain connects TRBV27 to TRBJ2-1; 7 nucleotides match TRBD2. Per the germline V gene, CDR1 is MNHEY and CDR2 is SMNVEV (reference sequence). After removal of 1 base from V and 7 bases from J, the junction contained 7 bases not matched to a gene. The CDR3 extends over 15 amino acids. Written as DNA, the CDR3 is TGTGCCAGCAGTTTATACCCGGGAGGAGTGAATGAGCAGTTCTTC. Translation gives CASSLYPGGVNEQFF.

V is TRBV4-1 and J is TRBJ2-7, with 8 bases matching TRBD1. Germline V gives CDR1 MGHRA, CDR2 YSYEKL. After removal of 4 bases from V and 3 bases from J, the junction contained 14 bases not matched to a gene. The CDR3 covers 17 residues. DNA for the CDR3: TGCGCCAGCAGCCTTCCGAATGGGGTGGACAGGGTCTACGAGCAGTACTTC. It encodes CASSLPNGVDRVYEQYF.

V and J are TRBV27 and TRBJ2-7; TRBD2 aligns across 7 bases. Losses at the gene ends were 7 bases for V and 7 bases for J; bases not matched to a gene: 7. The length of the CDR3 is 12 residues. CDR1 is MNHEY and CDR2 is SMNVEV in the germline V gene (reference sequence). Written as DNA, the CDR3 is TGTGCCAGCAAGCGGGGCGGAGGGGAGCAGTACTTC. Residues: CASKRGGGEQYF.

The sample holds a few counts of this clone. The chain couples TRBV5-1 to TRBJ1-2, with no clear D. Trimming shortened V by 2 bases and J by 3 bases, and 8 bases separated the two germline ends. CDR1 and CDR2 from the germline V gene are SGHRS and YFSETQ. This CDR3 has 13 amino acids. The CDR3 loop is CASSFGRDYGYTF. CDR3 DNA sequence: TGCGCCAGCAGCTTTGGGAGGGACTATGGCTACACCTTC.

This clone was detected once. The chain uses TRBV9 and TRBJ2-7, with 8 positions matching TRBD1. Germline CDR1 SGDLS, CDR2 YYNGEE. Trimming at V came to 3 bases and at J to 5 bases, leaving 13 bases not matched to a gene. The CDR3 totals 16 residues. The CDR3 spells CASSEWGQQGVNEQYF. In DNA form, the CDR3 reads TGTGCCAGCAGCGAGTGGGGGCAACAGGGGGTGAACGAGCAGTACTTC. The complete variable domain, with remaining parts taken from reference TRBV9 and TRBJ2-7, reads DSGVTQTPKHLITATGQRVTLRCSPRSGDLSVYWYQQSLDQGLQFLIQYYNGEERAKGNILERFSAQQFPDLHSELNLSSLELGDSALYFCASSEWGQQGVNEQYFGPGTRLTVT.

The chain combines TRBV7-9 with TRBJ2-7; D is possibly TRBD1 (5 bases). CDR1 SEHNR and CDR2 FQNEAQ come from the germline V gene (reference sequence). The CDR3 has 15 amino acids. Trimming took 5 bases from V and 4 from J, leaving 18 bases between them. The CDR3, as DNA: TGTGCCAGCAGCCCGCTTCGGCAGGGAACGTACGAGCAGTACTTC. Residues: CASSPLRQGTYEQYF.

This chain uses TRBV11-2 with TRBJ2-1; 12 bases match TRBD2. The junction had 2 bases not matched to a gene; V was cut back by 7 bases and J by 7 bases. Germline CDR1 SGHAT, CDR2 FQNNGV. CDR3 length: 13 residues. The CDR3 region is CASKLAGGNEQFF. The CDR3, as DNA: TGTGCCAGCAAACTAGCGGGAGGTAATGAGCAGTTCTTC.

This rearrangement joins TRBV6-6 to TRBJ2-3; maybe TRBD1 (6 bases). Germline loops: CDR1 MNHNY, CDR2 SVGAGI (reference sequence). Deletions cut 5 bases from V and 0 bases from J, with 12 bases between. The CDR3 contains 15 residues. CDR3 sequence: CASSAGAASTDTQYF. The CDR3 nucleotides are TGTGCCAGCAGTGCAGGGGCTGCAAGCACAGATACGCAGTATTTT.

This sequence joins TRBV15 and TRBJ2-1, with TRBD2 matching 9 bases. V lost 3 bases to trimming and J lost 7 bases; unmatched junction nucleotides: 16. The CDR3 runs to 18 residues. Germline loops: CDR1 LNHNV, CDR2 YYDKDF (reference sequence). The CDR3 region is CATSRVDRVSGRGNEQFF. The CDR3 nucleotides read TGTGCCACCAGCAGGGTTGACAGGGTTAGCGGGAGAGGGAATGAGCAGTTCTTC.

This clone was counted only a few times. V usage is TRBV28 and J usage is TRBJ1-4, with unresolved D. V was clipped by 3 bases and J by 3 bases, with 14 bases between them. The germline V gene has CDR1 MDHEN and CDR2 SYDVKM. The CDR3 is made up of 16 amino acids. The DNA for the CDR3 is TGTGCCAGCAGTTTGTTTGCACAGCTCCCTAATGAAAAACTGTTTTTT. This encodes CASSLFAQLPNEKLFF.

This clone turned up a few times. The chain uses TRBV5-1 and TRBJ2-6, with TRBD1 identical over 9 bases. V dropped 5 bases and J dropped 4; count of bases not matched to a gene: 10. This CDR3 spans 17 amino acids. Germline assignment: CDR1 SGHRS and CDR2 YFSETQ. CDR3 region: CASRQGAFVSGANVLTF. CDR3 nucleotides: TGCGCCAGCAGACAGGGGGCATTTGTATCCGGGGCCAACGTCCTGACTTTC.

The CDR3 DNA reads TGTGCCAGCAGCTCGGGACAGCATAGCAATCAGCCCCAGCATTTT. The encoded protein is CASSSGQHSNQPQHF. The chain joins TRBV11-2 to TRBJ1-5; TRBD1 matches 7 bases. The V segment lost 4 bases and the J segment 0 bases; nucleotides outside the gene matches: 3. Germline CDR1 SGHAT, CDR2 FQNNGV. There are 15 residues in the CDR3. The whole variable domain, filled in from reference TRBV11-2 and TRBJ1-5, reads EAGVAQSPRYKIIEKRQSVAFWCNPISGHATLYWYQQILGQGPKLLIQFQNNGVVDDSQLPKDRFSAERLKGVDSTLKIQPAKLEDSAVYLCASSSGQHSNQPQHFGDGTRLSIL.

The chain employs TRBV5-6 and TRBJ2-1; 14 bases agree with TRBD2. The CDR3 sequence is 14 residues long. Trimming took 7 bases from V and 10 from J; bases not matched to a gene: 7. The germline CDR1 and CDR2 sequences are SGHDT and YYEEEE. The CDR3 bases are TGTGCCAGCCACACTGGGACTAGCGGGAGCGAGCAGTTCTTC. As protein: CASHTGTSGSEQFF.

The chain's CDR3 is CASSWRAVRVDEQFF. CDR3 in DNA: TGCGCCAGCAGCTGGAGAGCGGTGCGAGTCGATGAGCAGTTCTTC. The chain joins TRBV5-1 to TRBJ2-1, with D possibly matching TRBD2 (5 bases). The CDR3 totals 15 residues. V dropped 3 bases and J dropped 8 bases, with 18 bases sitting between them. Germline V gene sequence: CDR1 SGHRS, CDR2 YFSETQ.

V usage is TRBV15 and J usage is TRBJ2-1, with 8 bases aligning to TRBD2. This CDR3 region has 16 residues. Germline trimming cut 0 bases from V and 8 bases from J; bases unmatched to any gene: 9. From germline, CDR1 is LNHNV and CDR2 YYDKDF (reference sequence). This CDR3 reads CATSRDFRTSRDEQFF. For the CDR3, the DNA is TGTGCCACCAGCAGAGATTTTAGGACTAGCCGGGATGAGCAGTTCTTC.

The chain carries TRBV28 and TRBJ1-1; TRBD1 is a possible D gene (5 bases). Germline assignment: CDR1 MDHEN and CDR2 SYDVKM. V lost 7 bases and J lost 1, with 10 bases in between. This CDR3 region has 13 residues. Here the CDR3 reads CASITTGNTEAFF. The CDR3 bases are TGTGCCAGCATCACAACAGGGAACACTGAAGCTTTCTTT.

The chain recombines TRBV6-5 with TRBJ2-3, with D possibly TRBD1 on 5 matching bases. The CDR3 covers 16 residues. CDR1 is MNHEY, CDR2 SVGAGI, per germline. The V and J ends lost 4 bases and 1 base respectively, with 15 bases between them. CDR3 sequence: CASSLGELQRTDTQYF. The CDR3 DNA reads TGTGCCAGCAGTTTAGGGGAACTTCAGCGCACAGATACGCAGTATTTT.

This chain links TRBV5-1 with TRBJ2-5; perhaps TRBD1 as D (6 bases). The germline V gene has CDR1 SGHRS and CDR2 YFSETQ. There are 17 residues in the CDR3. V lost 2 bases and J lost 5, with 22 bases in between. The DNA for the CDR3 is TGCGCCAGCAGCTTCAAATATAAACAGGGATTCAAGGAGACCCAGTACTTC. Amino acid sequence: CASSFKYKQGFKETQYF. Together with reference TRBV5-1 and TRBJ2-5, the CDR3 gives the full variable domain: KAGVTQTPRYLIKTRGQQVTLSCSPISGHRSVSWYQQTPGQGLQFLFEYFSETQRNKGNFPGRFSGRQFSNSRSEMNVSTLELGDSALYLCASSFKYKQGFKETQYFGPGTRLLVL.

The chain is built from TRBV28 and TRBJ2-3, with TRBD2 identical over 7 bases. In germline, CDR1 is MDHEN, CDR2 SYDVKM. The CDR3 extends over 15 amino acids. V was clipped by 3 bases and J by 3 bases; unmatched bases: 6. The DNA of the CDR3 is TGTGCCAGCAGTTTTCCAGCGGGGAAGACAGATACGCAGTATTTT. This translates into CASSFPAGKTDTQYF.

The genes are TRBV18 and TRBJ1-1; no firm D call. V was trimmed by 3 bases and J by 2 bases, leaving 10 bases between them. This CDR3 has 14 amino acids. Germline loops: CDR1 KGHSH, CDR2 LQKENI. This CDR3 is CASSPWTGNTEAFF. The CDR3 region has the DNA TGTGCCAGCTCACCTTGGACTGGAAACACTGAAGCTTTCTTT. Using reference TRBV18 and TRBJ1-1 for the parts outside the CDR3, the full variable domain is NAGVMQNPRHLVRRRGQEARLRCSPMKGHSHVYWYRQLPEEGLKFMVYLQKENIIDESGMPKERFSAEFPKEGPSILRIQQVVRGDSAAYFCASSPWTGNTEAFFGQGTRLTVV.

The chain links TRBV28 to TRBJ1-4, with TRBD1 matching over 7 bases. The CDR3 is 17 residues long. V shed 5 bases and J 7 bases; nucleotides not matched to a gene: 16. Germline V gives CDR1 MDHEN, CDR2 SYDVKM. The CDR3, as DNA: TGTGCCAGCAGTGCTGCGACCCCCGCAGGGGGTTCTGAAAAACTGTTTTTT. Protein product: CASSAATPAGGSEKLFF.

V usage is TRBV19 and J usage is TRBJ2-1; perhaps TRBD2 as D (6 bases). Germline CDR1 reads LNHDA; CDR2 reads SQIVND (reference sequence). This CDR3 region has 18 residues. The germline V and J ends were trimmed by 3 bases and 0 bases, with 18 bases remaining between them. CDR3 region: CASSMAGRIRSSYNEQFF. The CDR3 DNA follows: TGTGCCAGTAGTATGGCGGGAAGGATCAGAAGCTCCTACAATGAGCAGTTCTTC.

The CDR3 nucleotides are TGTGCCAGCAGCTCCCGGACAGGGAGTGAAGCTTTCTTT. Translating it yields CASSSRTGSEAFF. The chain uses TRBV7-9 and TRBJ1-1; TRBD1 agrees at 8 bases. CDR1 and CDR2 (germline): SEHNR, FQNEAQ (reference sequence). The CDR3 runs 13 residues. The trim removed 4 bases at V and 7 bases at J, leaving 5 bases unmatched.

V and J are TRBV19 and TRBJ1-1, with D possibly TRBD1 on 6 matching bases. Trimming pared 4 bases from V and 4 bases from J, leaving 10 bases between. Germline-derived CDR1 and CDR2 are LNHDA and SQIVND (reference sequence). CDR3 length equals 13 residues. CDR3 protein: CASSRTAGTEAFF. As DNA, the CDR3 is TGTGCCAGTAGTAGGACAGCTGGCACTGAAGCTTTCTTT. The complete variable domain, with remaining parts taken from reference TRBV19 and TRBJ1-1, reads DGGITQSPKYLFRKEGQNVTLSCEQNLNHDAMYWYRQDPGQGLRLIYYSQIVNDFQKGDIAEGYSVSREKKESFPLTVTSAQKNPTAFYLCASSRTAGTEAFFGQGTRLTVV.

V and J are TRBV15 and TRBJ1-1; D is ambiguous. Trimming cost V 0 bases and J 1 base, with 6 bases left between them. Germline V gene data show CDR1 as LNHNV and CDR2 as YYDKDF (reference sequence). CDR3 length: 14 residues. CDR3 sequence: CATSRDPGNTEAFF. The CDR3 nucleotides are TGTGCCACCAGCAGAGATCCCGGGAACACTGAAGCTTTCTTT.